This is a list of T cell receptor beta chains from one sample in a study of blood T cell repertoires in COVID-19. TCRdb's table, derived via immunoSEQ multiplex PCR, lists solely in-frame clones and lacks some. The sample holds 55,000 to 70,000 clones, just under 95% seen once. The sample comprised peripheral blood. The receptors originated from a human donor in a cohort sampled during active COVID-19. Each CDR3 is given with its conserved first and last residue. A D gene is named only where the DNA matches it firmly. Expanded clones are given a class, and other clones once, few, many or no size at all.

abundance: -
v_gene: TRBV9
d_gene: -
j_gene: TRBJ1-1
CDR3nt: TGTGCCAGCAGCGTTACTAACACTGAAGCTTTCTTT
CDR3aa: CASSVTNTEAFF

abundance: -
v_gene: TRBV2
d_gene: -
j_gene: TRBJ2-7
CDR3nt: TGTGCCAGCAGTGATTACGGGACAACAAACTACGAGCAGTACTTC
CDR3aa: CASSDYGTTNYEQYF

abundance: -
v_gene: TRBV23-1
d_gene: TRBD1
j_gene: TRBJ1-1
CDR3nt: TGCGCCAGCAGTCCCGTCCACCCTGACAGGGGCCCAGGTGTAACTGAAGCTTTCTTT
CDR3aa: CASSPVHPDRGPGVTEAFF

abundance: -
v_gene: TRBV4-2
d_gene: TRBD2
j_gene: TRBJ2-3
CDR3nt: TGTGCCAGCAGCCAAGTTCCCACTAGCGGGGCAGCAGATACGCAGTATTTT
CDR3aa: CASSQVPTSGAADTQYF

abundance: few
v_gene: TRBV30
d_gene: -
j_gene: TRBJ1-1
CDR3nt: TGTGCCTGGAGTGTTCTAAGATCAACTCCCCCGGGGACTGAAGCTTTCTTT
CDR3aa: CAWSVLRSTPPGTEAFF

abundance: few
v_gene: TRBV28
d_gene: TRBD1
j_gene: TRBJ2-7
CDR3nt: TGTGCCAGCATCGGGACAGGGGTTAAGCAAGACTCCTACGAGCAGTACTTC
CDR3aa: CASIGTGVKQDSYEQYF

abundance: -
v_gene: TRBV7-9
d_gene: -
j_gene: TRBJ1-4
CDR3nt: TGTGCCAGCAGCCCCGGGGTCTCAACTAATGAAAAACTGTTTTTT
CDR3aa: CASSPGVSTNEKLFF

abundance: -
v_gene: TRBV7-2
d_gene: -
j_gene: TRBJ2-5
CDR3nt: TGTGCCAGCAGCTTAGATTCAGGGGAAGAGACCCAGTACTTC
CDR3aa: CASSLDSGEETQYF

abundance: -
v_gene: TRBV2
d_gene: TRBD1
j_gene: TRBJ2-5
CDR3nt: TGTGCCAGCAGTGATCGTACAGGGGTGGGAGAGACCCAGTACTTC
CDR3aa: CASSDRTGVGETQYF

abundance: once
v_gene: TRBV28
d_gene: TRBD1
j_gene: TRBJ1-2
CDR3nt: TGTGCCAGCAGTTTCCAGACAGGGAAAATGAGTCTGGGTTATAACTATGGCTACACCTTC
CDR3aa: CASSFQTGKMSLGYNYGYTF

abundance: -
v_gene: TRBV10-3
d_gene: TRBD2
j_gene: TRBJ2-7
CDR3nt: TGTGCCACCGGACTAGCGGGAGGGCCGGTCACCTTC
CDR3aa: CATGLAGGPVTF

abundance: -
v_gene: TRBV6-5
d_gene: TRBD2
j_gene: TRBJ2-7
CDR3nt: TGTGCCAGCAGTTACTCTAGCGGGAGGGGGGGCTACGAGCAGTACTTC
CDR3aa: CASSYSSGRGGYEQYF

abundance: -
v_gene: TRBV3-1/TRBV3-2
d_gene: -
j_gene: TRBJ1-3
CDR3nt: TGTGTCAGCAGCCTACAGGGCTTCTCTGGAAACACCATATATTTT
CDR3aa: CVSSLQGFSGNTIYF

abundance: -
v_gene: TRBV9
d_gene: TRBD1
j_gene: TRBJ2-5
CDR3nt: TGTGCCAGCAGCGACATAGGGACAGGAAAAGAGACCCAGTACTTC
CDR3aa: CASSDIGTGKETQYF

abundance: -
v_gene: TRBV7-9
d_gene: -
j_gene: TRBJ2-1
CDR3nt: TGTGCCAGCACCAACGGACTCGATGACAATGAGCAGTTCTTC
CDR3aa: CASTNGLDDNEQFF

abundance: -
v_gene: TRBV18
d_gene: TRBD2
j_gene: TRBJ2-2
CDR3nt: TGTGCCAGCTCACCGGAGCTAGCGGGAGTCGGCGGGGAGCTGTTTTTT
CDR3aa: CASSPELAGVGGELFF

abundance: -
v_gene: TRBV10-3
d_gene: TRBD2
j_gene: TRBJ2-1
CDR3nt: TGTGCCATCAGTGAGTCGCCTGGCGGGAGGGCCATACTGAATGAGCAGTTCTTC
CDR3aa: CAISESPGGRAILNEQFF

abundance: -
v_gene: TRBV18
d_gene: TRBD1
j_gene: TRBJ2-6
CDR3nt: TGTGCCAGCAATTTAGGGGGACAGGCCTCTGGGGCCAACGTCCTGACTTTC
CDR3aa: CASNLGGQASGANVLTF

abundance: -
v_gene: TRBV12-3/TRBV12-4
d_gene: TRBD1
j_gene: TRBJ1-1
CDR3nt: TGTGCCAGCAGTTTGGTACAGGGGGGGAAAGCTTTCTTT
CDR3aa: CASSLVQGGKAFF

abundance: once
v_gene: TRBV15
d_gene: -
j_gene: TRBJ2-5
CDR3nt: TGTGCCACCAGCAGAGGGGATAGCGTGGAGACCCAGTACTTC
CDR3aa: CATSRGDSVETQYF

abundance: few
v_gene: TRBV28
d_gene: -
j_gene: TRBJ1-5
CDR3nt: TGTGCCAGCAGTAACCCGGGGGGTGGCAATCAGCCCCAGCATTTT
CDR3aa: CASSNPGGGNQPQHF

abundance: few
v_gene: TRBV18
d_gene: TRBD1
j_gene: TRBJ1-5
CDR3nt: TGTGCCAGCTCACCACCGGGACAGGGCCCTAGCAATCAGCCCCAGCATTTT
CDR3aa: CASSPPGQGPSNQPQHF

abundance: once
v_gene: TRBV9
d_gene: -
j_gene: TRBJ1-2
CDR3nt: TGTGCCAGCAGCGCCGAGGCAGGGGCCCTTGGCCGTAACTATGGCTACACCTTC
CDR3aa: CASSAEAGALGRNYGYTF

abundance: -
v_gene: TRBV2
d_gene: -
j_gene: TRBJ2-7
CDR3nt: TGTGCCAGCAGGGACCGGGGACTGGGCGAGCAGTACTTC
CDR3aa: CASRDRGLGEQYF

abundance: once
v_gene: TRBV19
d_gene: -
j_gene: TRBJ1-1
CDR3nt: TGTGCCAGTAGTATGGGCTTTTCCGCGAGAGCTGAAGCTTTCTTT
CDR3aa: CASSMGFSARAEAFF

abundance: once
v_gene: TRBV7-2
d_gene: -
j_gene: TRBJ2-5
CDR3nt: TGTGCCAGCAGCCCCCGACAGGCCCGCCAAGAGACCCAGTACTTC
CDR3aa: CASSPRQARQETQYF

abundance: once
v_gene: TRBV19
d_gene: -
j_gene: TRBJ2-1
CDR3nt: TGTGCCAGTTCTCGGGAGTCCCCCTACAATGAGCAGTTCTTC
CDR3aa: CASSRESPYNEQFF

abundance: -
v_gene: TRBV19
d_gene: -
j_gene: TRBJ2-1
CDR3nt: TGTGCCAGTAGTGATCGTACGAGGGGGTCCAATGAGCAGTTCTTC
CDR3aa: CASSDRTRGSNEQFF

abundance: -
v_gene: TRBV18
d_gene: TRBD2
j_gene: TRBJ2-4
CDR3nt: TGTGCCAGCTCACGCACGGGAGGGGTAGGGAACATTCAGTACTTC
CDR3aa: CASSRTGGVGNIQYF

abundance: -
v_gene: TRBV6-6
d_gene: TRBD2
j_gene: TRBJ2-1
CDR3nt: TGTGCCAGCTTATCGGCGGGAGGCTCCTACAATGAGCAGTTCTTC
CDR3aa: CASLSAGGSYNEQFF

abundance: -
v_gene: TRBV19
d_gene: -
j_gene: TRBJ1-4
CDR3nt: TGTGCCAGTAGTGATCCAGGCTCCTCGGATGAAAAACTGTTTTTT
CDR3aa: CASSDPGSSDEKLFF

abundance: -
v_gene: TRBV18
d_gene: -
j_gene: TRBJ1-1
CDR3nt: TGTGCCAGCTCTGGGGGGGTAATAAACATGGGCACTGAAGCTTTCTTT
CDR3aa: CASSGGVINMGTEAFF

abundance: -
v_gene: TRBV4-1
d_gene: -
j_gene: TRBJ1-1
CDR3nt: TGCGCCAGCAGCCAATCACAGGTAATGAACACTGAAGCTTTCTTT
CDR3aa: CASSQSQVMNTEAFF

abundance: -
v_gene: TRBV5-6
d_gene: -
j_gene: TRBJ1-2
CDR3nt: TGTGCCAGCAGCTTGGAACAGGGCGTTAGGCATGGCTACACCTTC
CDR3aa: CASSLEQGVRHGYTF

abundance: -
v_gene: TRBV19
d_gene: TRBD2
j_gene: TRBJ2-1
CDR3nt: TGTGCCAGTAGTCGCAGGACTCCCAGCGGGAGCTCCTACAATGAGCAGTTCTTC
CDR3aa: CASSRRTPSGSSYNEQFF

abundance: -
v_gene: TRBV30
d_gene: -
j_gene: TRBJ2-5
CDR3nt: TGTGCCTACGAATACCTAGGAGTGAGAGAGACCCAGTACTTC
CDR3aa: CAYEYLGVRETQYF

abundance: -
v_gene: TRBV5-1
d_gene: TRBD2
j_gene: TRBJ2-5
CDR3nt: TGCGCCAGCAGCCCCGGGTTAGCGGGGGGGCTAGAGACCCAGTACTTC
CDR3aa: CASSPGLAGGLETQYF

abundance: once
v_gene: TRBV11-3
d_gene: -
j_gene: TRBJ1-1
CDR3nt: TGTGCCAGCAGCTTTAGCGGAGGGATGAACACTGAAGCTTTCTTT
CDR3aa: CASSFSGGMNTEAFF

abundance: -
v_gene: TRBV6-5
d_gene: TRBD2
j_gene: TRBJ2-3
CDR3nt: TGTGCCAGCAGTTATTCGACTAGCGGGGACACAGATACGCAGTATTTT
CDR3aa: CASSYSTSGDTDTQYF

abundance: -
v_gene: TRBV28
d_gene: -
j_gene: TRBJ1-2
CDR3nt: TGTGCCAGCAGTTTGAGAGGGAACTATGGCTACACCTTC
CDR3aa: CASSLRGNYGYTF

abundance: -
v_gene: TRBV28
d_gene: TRBD1
j_gene: TRBJ1-1
CDR3nt: TGTGCCAGTATGGGGACAGGGGTGAACACTGAAGCTTTCTTT
CDR3aa: CASMGTGVNTEAFF

abundance: -
v_gene: TRBV3-1/TRBV3-2
d_gene: -
j_gene: TRBJ1-1
CDR3nt: TGTGCCAGCAGCCTACGGGACACTATGAACACTGAAGCTTTCTTT
CDR3aa: CASSLRDTMNTEAFF

abundance: once
v_gene: TRBV20-1
d_gene: -
j_gene: TRBJ2-2
CDR3nt: TGCAGTGCTAGTTTCAGAACGAACACCGGGGAGCTGTTTTTT
CDR3aa: CSASFRTNTGELFF

abundance: -
v_gene: TRBV6-6
d_gene: -
j_gene: TRBJ2-1
CDR3nt: TGTGCCAGCACCCCGAGGACAGCTAGCTCCTACAATGAGCAGTTCTTC
CDR3aa: CASTPRTASSYNEQFF

abundance: -
v_gene: TRBV7-6
d_gene: -
j_gene: TRBJ1-4
CDR3nt: TGTGCCAGCAGCCTCCAAGGGGTGGCTAATGAAAAACTGTTTTTT
CDR3aa: CASSLQGVANEKLFF